This paragraph reports one TCR beta chain. The sample holds a few counts of this clone. Its recognized antigen is unknown. Base qualities are not recorded, but no much larger clone differs from it by a single base. The data are from a study of blood T cell repertoires in COVID-19 (TCRdb year 2020). In the study overall: Samples from collaborators originated in the United States, Italy and Spain and spanned both the acute and convalescent phases of COVID-19. The material from the prospective study consisted of cDNA or gDNA derived from T cells, B-cell-depleted T cells, or PBMCs. Samples came from the ongoing ImmuneRACE study (first 160 participants) plus 1,254 subjects from 6 global collaborators. Sample metadata almost always included a de-identified subject ID, COVID-19 status, age in years and sex. A freely available public database, intended as a resource for researchers studying the immune response to SARS-CoV-2, is where the repertoires were released. Deeply sampled blood TCRbeta repertoires from subjects exposed to, actively infected with, or recovered from COVID-19 were included in the dataset. Where available, HLA class I and class II types were taken from metadata supplied by the sample provider and were not determined by assay-based typing.

Trimming removed 10 bases from V and 0 bases from J, leaving 13 bases between the germline ends. Its CDR3 holds 14 amino acids, cysteine through phenylalanine. Only the CDR3 DNA is retained, 42 bases long and in frame from the first base. From a lookup of the germline V gene (reference sequence), CDR1 and CDR2 are SEHNR and FQNEAQ. Collaborating institutions collected whole blood in K2EDTA tubes following their own protocols. For TCRbeta analysis, collaborators shipped samples as frozen whole blood, isolated PBMCs, or DNA extracted from either of those sample types. TCRbeta CDR3 regions were amplified from genomic DNA by means of the immunoSEQ Assay, a bias-controlled multiplex PCR. As for the authors' bioinformatics: The number of nucleated cells in each sample was estimated by amplification of reference gene primers within the assay. Sequence reads were collapsed and filtered to measure the absolute abundance of every unique TCRbeta CDR3 rearrangement. For each sample, productive Simpson clonality was calculated by taking the square root of Simpson's diversity index across productive rearrangements. What TCRdb holds here is the immuneACCESS table cut down to in-frame rearrangements. Part of the clones is not present; checked against another copy, under half of the missing clones reflect an unresolved V gene, and the others are unexplained. The DNA gave D and trimming, while V, J and clone size come from that table. The sample table shows about 230,000 clones, and 80% to 90% are seen once. Of the sample, around 0.97% falls within the top ten clones.

Paper-wide results and their limitations: The quantity of clinical and demographic metadata differed by source and by participant and was supplied without curation.

The sequence joins TRBV7-9 to TRBJ1-3, with the D segment identity uncertain. Sequences were obtained from peripheral blood. This receptor was obtained from a man between 35 and 55 years old with acute or convalescent COVID-19. The CDR3 protein is CATGLASSGNTIYF. The sequenced DNA: TGTGCCACTGGTTTAGCGAGCTCTGGAAACACCATATATTTT.